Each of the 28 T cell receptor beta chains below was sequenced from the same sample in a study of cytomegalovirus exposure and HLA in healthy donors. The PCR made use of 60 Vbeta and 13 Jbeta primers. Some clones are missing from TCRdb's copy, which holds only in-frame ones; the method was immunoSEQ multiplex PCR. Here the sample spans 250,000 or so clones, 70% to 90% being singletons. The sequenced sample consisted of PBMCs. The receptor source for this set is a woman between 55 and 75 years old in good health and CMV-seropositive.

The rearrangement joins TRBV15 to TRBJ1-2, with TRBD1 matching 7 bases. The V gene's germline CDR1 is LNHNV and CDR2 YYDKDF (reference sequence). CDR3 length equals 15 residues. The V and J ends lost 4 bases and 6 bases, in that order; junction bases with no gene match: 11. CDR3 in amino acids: CATSTGGTAWNGYTF. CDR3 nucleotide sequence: TGTGCCACCAGCACCGGCGGGACAGCTTGGAATGGCTACACCTTC.

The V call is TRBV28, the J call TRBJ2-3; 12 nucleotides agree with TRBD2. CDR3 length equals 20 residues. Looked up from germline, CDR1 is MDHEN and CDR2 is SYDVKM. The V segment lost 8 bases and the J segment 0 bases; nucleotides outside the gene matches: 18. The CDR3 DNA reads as TGTGCCAGCTCCCGAGCGGGACTAGCGGGTCGAGCGGGGAGCACAGATACGCAGTATTTT. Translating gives CASSRAGLAGRAGSTDTQYF.

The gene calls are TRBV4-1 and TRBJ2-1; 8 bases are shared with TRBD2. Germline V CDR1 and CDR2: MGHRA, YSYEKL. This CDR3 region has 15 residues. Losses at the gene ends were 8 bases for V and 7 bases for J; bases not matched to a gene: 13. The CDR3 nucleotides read TGCGCCAGCGGCATACCGGGAGGGGGGAGGAATGAGCAGTTCTTC. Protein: CASGIPGGGRNEQFF.

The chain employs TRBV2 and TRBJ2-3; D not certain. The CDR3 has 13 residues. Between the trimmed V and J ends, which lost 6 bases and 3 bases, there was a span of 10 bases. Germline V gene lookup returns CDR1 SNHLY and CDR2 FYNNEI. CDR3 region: CASSPPFTDTQYF. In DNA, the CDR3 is TGTGCCAGCAGCCCCCCTTTTACAGATACGCAGTATTTT.

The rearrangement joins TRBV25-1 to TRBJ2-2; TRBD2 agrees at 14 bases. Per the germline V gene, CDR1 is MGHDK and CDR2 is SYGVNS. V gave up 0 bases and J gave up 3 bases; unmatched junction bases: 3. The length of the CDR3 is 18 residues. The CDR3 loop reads CASSEYRTSGRYTGELFF. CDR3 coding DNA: TGTGCCAGCAGTGAATATCGGACTAGCGGGAGGTACACCGGGGAGCTGTTTTTT.

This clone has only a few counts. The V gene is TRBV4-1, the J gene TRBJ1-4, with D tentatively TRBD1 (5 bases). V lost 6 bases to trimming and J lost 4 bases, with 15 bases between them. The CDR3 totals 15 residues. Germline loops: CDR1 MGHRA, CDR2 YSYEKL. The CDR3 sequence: CASSTGRGFNEKLFF. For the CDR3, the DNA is TGCGCCAGCAGTACGGGGAGGGGTTTTAATGAAAAACTGTTTTTT.

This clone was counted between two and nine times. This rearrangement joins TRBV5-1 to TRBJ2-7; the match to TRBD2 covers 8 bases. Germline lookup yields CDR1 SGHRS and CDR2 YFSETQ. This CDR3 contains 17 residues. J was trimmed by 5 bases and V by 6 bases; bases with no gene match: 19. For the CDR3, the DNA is TGCGCCAGCACCCCGGGGGGGGCACTTCGGCAGGTACACGAGCAGTACTTC. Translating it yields CASTPGGALRQVHEQYF.

CDR3 protein: CASSSLAGGPGTQYF. The DNA of the CDR3 is TGTGCCAGCAGTTCACTAGCGGGAGGGCCTGGGACCCAGTACTTC. This rearrangement joins TRBV27 to TRBJ2-5; 13 positions match TRBD2. Germline-derived CDR1 and CDR2 are MNHEY and SMNVEV (reference sequence). Germline trimming cut 4 bases from V and 7 bases from J; bases unmatched to any gene: 6. The CDR3 is 15 amino acids.

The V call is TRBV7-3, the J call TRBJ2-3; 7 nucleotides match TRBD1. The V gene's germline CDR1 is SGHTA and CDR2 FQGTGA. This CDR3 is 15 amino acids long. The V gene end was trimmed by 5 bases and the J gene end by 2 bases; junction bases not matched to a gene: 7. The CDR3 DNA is TGTGCCAGCAGCGCGACAGGGTCTAACACAGATACGCAGTATTTT. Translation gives CASSATGSNTDTQYF. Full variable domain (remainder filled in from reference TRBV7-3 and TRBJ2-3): GAGVSQTPSNKVTEKGKYVELRCDPISGHTALYWYRQSLGQGPEFLIYFQGTGAADDSGLPNDRFFAVRPEGSVSTLKIQRTERGDSAVYLCASSATGSNTDTQYFGPGTRLTVL.

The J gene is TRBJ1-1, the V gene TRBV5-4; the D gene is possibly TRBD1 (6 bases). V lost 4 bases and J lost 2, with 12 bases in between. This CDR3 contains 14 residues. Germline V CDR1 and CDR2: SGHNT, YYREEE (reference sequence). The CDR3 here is CASSSAGENTEAFF. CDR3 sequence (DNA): TGTGCCAGCAGCAGCGCAGGGGAAAACACTGAAGCTTTCTTT.

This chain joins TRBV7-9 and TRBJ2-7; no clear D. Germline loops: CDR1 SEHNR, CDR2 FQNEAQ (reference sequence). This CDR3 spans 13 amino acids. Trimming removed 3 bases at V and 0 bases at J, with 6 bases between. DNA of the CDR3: TGTGCCAGCAGCTTTACAGACTCCTACGAGCAGTACTTC. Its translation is CASSFTDSYEQYF.

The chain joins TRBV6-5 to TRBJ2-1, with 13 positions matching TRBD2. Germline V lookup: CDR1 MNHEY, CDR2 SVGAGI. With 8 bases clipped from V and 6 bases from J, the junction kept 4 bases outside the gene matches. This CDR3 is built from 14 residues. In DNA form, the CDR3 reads TGTGCCAGCTCTACTAGCGGGAGGGCCAATGAGCAGTTCTTC. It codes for CASSTSGRANEQFF.

In DNA form, the CDR3 reads TGTGCCAGCGGGGAGGGAAGGCAGTATTTT. Residues: CASGEGRQYF. This chain links TRBV6-1 with TRBJ2-3; 7 positions agree with TRBD2. Germline trimming cut 8 bases from V and 11 bases from J; bases unmatched to any gene: 4. CDR1 and CDR2 (germline): MNHNS, SASEGT. The CDR3 is 10 residues long.

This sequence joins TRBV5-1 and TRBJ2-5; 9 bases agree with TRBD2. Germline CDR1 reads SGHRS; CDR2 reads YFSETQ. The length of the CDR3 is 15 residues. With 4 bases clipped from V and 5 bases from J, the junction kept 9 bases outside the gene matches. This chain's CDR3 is CASSLRKREAETQYF. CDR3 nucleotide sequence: TGCGCCAGCAGCCTTCGGAAGCGGGAGGCGGAGACCCAGTACTTC.

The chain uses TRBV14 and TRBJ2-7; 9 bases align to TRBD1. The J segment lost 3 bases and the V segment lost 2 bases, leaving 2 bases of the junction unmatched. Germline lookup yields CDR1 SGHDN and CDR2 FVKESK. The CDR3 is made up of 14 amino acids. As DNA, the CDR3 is TGTGCCAGCAGCCAACGGGACAGGGTCTACGAGCAGTACTTC. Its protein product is CASSQRDRVYEQYF.

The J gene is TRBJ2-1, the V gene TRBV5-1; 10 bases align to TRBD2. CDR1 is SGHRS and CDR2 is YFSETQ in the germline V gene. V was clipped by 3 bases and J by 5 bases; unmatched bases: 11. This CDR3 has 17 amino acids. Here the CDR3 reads CASSYLLTSGLNNEQFF. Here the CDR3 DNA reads TGCGCCAGCAGCTACCTACTGACTAGCGGGCTTAACAATGAGCAGTTCTTC.

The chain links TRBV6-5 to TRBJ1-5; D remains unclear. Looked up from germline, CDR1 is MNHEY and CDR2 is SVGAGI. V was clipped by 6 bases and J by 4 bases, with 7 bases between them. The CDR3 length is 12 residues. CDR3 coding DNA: TGTGCCAGCAGCCAGGCGAATCAGCCCCAGCATTTT. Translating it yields CASSQANQPQHF.

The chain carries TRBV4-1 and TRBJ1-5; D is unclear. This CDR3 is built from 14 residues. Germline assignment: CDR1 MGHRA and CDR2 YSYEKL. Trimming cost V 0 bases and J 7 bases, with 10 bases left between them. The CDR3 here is CASSQDGYGQPQHF. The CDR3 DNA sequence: TGCGCCAGCAGCCAAGACGGGTACGGGCAGCCCCAGCATTTT.

The CDR3 here is CASSLGDRERTEAFF. As DNA, the CDR3 is TGCGCCAGCAGCCTGGGAGACAGGGAGCGGACTGAAGCTTTCTTT. The chain recombines TRBV5-1 with TRBJ1-1; 7 bases align to TRBD1. The CDR3 is made up of 15 amino acids. Per the germline V gene, CDR1 is SGHRS and CDR2 is YFSETQ. V lost 4 bases, J lost 5 bases, and 11 bases stayed unmatched.

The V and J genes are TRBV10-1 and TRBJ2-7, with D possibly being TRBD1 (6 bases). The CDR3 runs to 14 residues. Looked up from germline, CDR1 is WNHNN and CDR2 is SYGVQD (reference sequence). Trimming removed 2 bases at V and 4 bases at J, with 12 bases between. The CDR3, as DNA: TGCGCCAGCAGTGAGCAGGGGCGAGGATACGAGCAGTACTTC. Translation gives CASSEQGRGYEQYF.

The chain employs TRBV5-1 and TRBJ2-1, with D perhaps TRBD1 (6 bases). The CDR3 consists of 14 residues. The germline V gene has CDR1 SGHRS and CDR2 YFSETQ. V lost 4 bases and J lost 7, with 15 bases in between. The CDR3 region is CASSPGTIRNEQFF. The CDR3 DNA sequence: TGCGCCAGCAGCCCGGGGACAATAAGGAATGAGCAGTTCTTC. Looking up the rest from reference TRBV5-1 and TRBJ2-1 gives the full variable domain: KAGVTQTPRYLIKTRGQQVTLSCSPISGHRSVSWYQQTPGQGLQFLFEYFSETQRNKGNFPGRFSGRQFSNSRSEMNVSTLELGDSALYLCASSPGTIRNEQFFGPGTRLTVL.

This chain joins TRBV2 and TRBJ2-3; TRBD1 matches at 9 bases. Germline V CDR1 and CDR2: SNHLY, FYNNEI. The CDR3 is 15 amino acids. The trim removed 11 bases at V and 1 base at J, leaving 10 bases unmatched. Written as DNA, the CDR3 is TGTGCCGGAAAAAGACAGGGGGTAGGCACAGATACGCAGTATTTT. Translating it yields CAGKRQGVGTDTQYF.

The CDR3 region has the DNA TGTGCCAGCAGCCCCAGGGACAGGGCGACTGAAGCTTTCTTT. Its translation: CASSPRDRATEAFF. This chain connects TRBV7-8 to TRBJ1-1, with TRBD1 matching 9 bases. The CDR3 extends over 14 amino acids. After removal of 5 bases from V and 5 bases from J, the junction contained 6 bases not matched to a gene. Germline V CDR1 and CDR2: SGHVS, FQNEAQ.

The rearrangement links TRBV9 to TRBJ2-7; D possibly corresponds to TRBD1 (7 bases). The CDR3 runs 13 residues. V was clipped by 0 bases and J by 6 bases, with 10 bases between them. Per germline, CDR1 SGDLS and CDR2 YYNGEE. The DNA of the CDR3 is TGTGCCAGCAGCGTAGGCCAGGGGGGCGAGCAGTACTTC. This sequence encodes CASSVGQGGEQYF.

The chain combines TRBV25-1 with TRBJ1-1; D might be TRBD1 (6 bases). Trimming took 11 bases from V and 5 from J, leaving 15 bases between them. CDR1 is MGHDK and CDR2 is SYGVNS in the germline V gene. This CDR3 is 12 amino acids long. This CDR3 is CASRGDGTEAFF. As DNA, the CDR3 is TGTGCCTCCAGGGGTGATGGGACTGAAGCTTTCTTT.

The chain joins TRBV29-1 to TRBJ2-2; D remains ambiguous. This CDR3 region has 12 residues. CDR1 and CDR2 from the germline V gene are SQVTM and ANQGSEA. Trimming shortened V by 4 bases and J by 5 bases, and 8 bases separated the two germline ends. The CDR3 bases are TGCAGCGTTGTTGGCACGACCGGGGAGCTGTTTTTT. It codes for CSVVGTTGELFF.

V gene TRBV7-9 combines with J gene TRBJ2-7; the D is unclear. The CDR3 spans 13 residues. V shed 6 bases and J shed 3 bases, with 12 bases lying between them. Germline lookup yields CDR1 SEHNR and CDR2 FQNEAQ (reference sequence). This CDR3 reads CASSLWQNYEQYF. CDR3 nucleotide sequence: TGTGCCAGCAGTTTATGGCAGAACTACGAGCAGTACTTC. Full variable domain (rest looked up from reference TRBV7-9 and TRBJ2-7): DTGVSQNPRHKITKRGQNVTFRCDPISEHNRLYWYRQTLGQGPEFLTYFQNEAQLEKSRLLSDRFSAERPKGSFSTLEIQRTEQGDSAMYLCASSLWQNYEQYFGPGTRLTVT.

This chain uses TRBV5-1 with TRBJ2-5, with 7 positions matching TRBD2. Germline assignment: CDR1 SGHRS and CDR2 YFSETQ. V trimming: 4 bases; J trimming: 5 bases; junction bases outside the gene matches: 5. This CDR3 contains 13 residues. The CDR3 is CASSVWGGETQYF. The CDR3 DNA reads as TGCGCCAGCAGCGTGTGGGGAGGGGAGACCCAGTACTTC.